A selection of T cell receptor beta chains follows, all from one sample in a study of vaccination and CD4 T cells after COVID-19. For these receptors, no antigen is known. TCRdb reanalysed the PCR reads using MiXCR and keeps one entry per CDR3 protein. The data show fewer than 9,000 distinct CDR3 sequences, 74% seen once. The material sequenced was CD4+ T cells from blood, cultured in vitro. All receptors come from a human donor who had recovered from COVID-19. Both conserved end residues are part of each CDR3. Each record gives: D gene, V gene, clone size, J gene, CDR3 protein, CDR3 DNA. The D gene is left open where the match is weak. Where a row states a size, it is once, few, many or the class of an expanded clone; other rows omit it.

>NA|TRBV7-2|NA|TRBJ1-2
CASSLPSGYTF
TGTGCCAGCAGCCTGCCATCTGGCTACACCTTC
>NA|TRBV30|NA|TRBJ1-5
CAWSVGAGFGQPQHF
TGTGCCTGGAGTGTAGGGGCGGGGTTCGGGCAGCCCCAGCATTTT
>NA|TRBV6-5|NA|TRBJ1-2
CASSYPTGDGYTF
TGTGCCAGCAGTTACCCGACGGGAGATGGCTACACCTTC
>TRBD2|TRBV15|NA|TRBJ2-7
CATSHRTSGNPPSSYEQYF
TGTGCCACCAGCCACAGGACTAGCGGGAATCCGCCCTCCTCCTACGAGCAGTACTTC
>NA|TRBV6-2/TRBV6-3|few|TRBJ1-1
CASTPPVGWDTEAFF
TGTGCCAGCACTCCACCCGTGGGCTGGGATACTGAAGCTTTCTTT
>NA|TRBV19|NA|TRBJ1-2
CASSIRFRPATEGYTF
TGTGCCAGTAGTATTCGGTTTCGGCCGGCGACTGAAGGCTACACCTTC
>NA|TRBV28|few|TRBJ1-5
CASSLTGARNQPQHF
TGTGCCAGCAGTTTAACTGGGGCGCGCAATCAGCCCCAGCATTTT
>NA|TRBV20-1|once|TRBJ1-1
CSARINTEAFF
TGCAGTGCTAGGATTAACACTGAAGCTTTCTTT
>NA|TRBV4-2|NA|TRBJ1-3
CASSPSRDTIYF
TGTGCCAGCAGCCCCTCTCGGGACACCATATATTTT
>TRBD2|TRBV6-2/TRBV6-3|NA|TRBJ2-3
CASSRIPSGSTDTQYF
TGTGCCAGCAGCCGTATCCCTAGCGGAAGCACAGATACGCAGTATTTT
>NA|TRBV6-2/TRBV6-3|NA|TRBJ2-7
CASSYSRGFWEQYF
TGTGCCAGCAGTTACTCGAGAGGCTTCTGGGAGCAGTACTTC
>NA|TRBV6-1|NA|TRBJ2-6
CASRSVPHPGANVLTF
TGTGCCAGCAGGAGTGTACCCCACCCTGGGGCCAACGTCCTGACTTTC
>NA|TRBV19|NA|TRBJ2-7
CASHSGRTYEQYF
TGTGCCAGTCATAGTGGGAGAACCTACGAGCAGTACTTC
>TRBD1|TRBV12-3/TRBV12-4|NA|TRBJ2-5
CASSGTGQETQYF
TGTGCCAGCAGTGGGACAGGACAAGAGACCCAGTACTTC
>TRBD1|TRBV6-1|NA|TRBJ1-2
CASLTSQGGLNYGYTF
TGTGCCAGCTTAACCTCTCAGGGGGGGTTAAACTATGGCTACACCTTC